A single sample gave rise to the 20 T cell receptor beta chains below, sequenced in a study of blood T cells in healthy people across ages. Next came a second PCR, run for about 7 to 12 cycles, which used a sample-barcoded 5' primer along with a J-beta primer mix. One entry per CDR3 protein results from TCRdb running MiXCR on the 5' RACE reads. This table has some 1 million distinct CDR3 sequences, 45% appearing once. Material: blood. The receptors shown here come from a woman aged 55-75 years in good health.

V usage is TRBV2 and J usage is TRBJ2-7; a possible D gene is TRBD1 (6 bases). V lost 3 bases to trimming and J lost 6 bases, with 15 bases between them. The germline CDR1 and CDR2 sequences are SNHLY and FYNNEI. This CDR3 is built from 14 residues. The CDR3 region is CASSDLVQGSEQYF. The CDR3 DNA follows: TGTGCCAGCAGTGATTTGGTACAGGGTAGCGAGCAGTACTTC.

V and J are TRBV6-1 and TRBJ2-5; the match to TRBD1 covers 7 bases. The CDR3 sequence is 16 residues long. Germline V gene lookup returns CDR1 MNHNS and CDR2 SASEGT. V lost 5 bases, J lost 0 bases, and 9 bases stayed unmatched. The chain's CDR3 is CASSIRQGHYQETQYF. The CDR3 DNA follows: TGTGCCAGCAGTATTCGACAGGGACACTACCAAGAGACCCAGTACTTC.

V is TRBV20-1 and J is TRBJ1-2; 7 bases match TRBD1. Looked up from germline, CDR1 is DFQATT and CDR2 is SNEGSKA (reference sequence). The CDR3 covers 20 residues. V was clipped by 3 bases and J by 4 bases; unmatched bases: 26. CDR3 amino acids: CSASHLFIQGKAFKGYGYTF. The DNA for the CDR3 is TGCAGTGCTAGCCACCTATTCATACAGGGGAAAGCCTTTAAAGGCTATGGCTACACCTTC.

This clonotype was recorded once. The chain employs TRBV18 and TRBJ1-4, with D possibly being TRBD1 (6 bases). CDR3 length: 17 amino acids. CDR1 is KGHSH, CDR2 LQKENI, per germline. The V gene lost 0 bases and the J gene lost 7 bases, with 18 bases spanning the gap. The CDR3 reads CASSPPLRGQFGEKLFF. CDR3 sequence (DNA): TGTGCCAGCTCACCACCTTTGCGTGGACAGTTCGGTGAAAAACTGTTTTTT.

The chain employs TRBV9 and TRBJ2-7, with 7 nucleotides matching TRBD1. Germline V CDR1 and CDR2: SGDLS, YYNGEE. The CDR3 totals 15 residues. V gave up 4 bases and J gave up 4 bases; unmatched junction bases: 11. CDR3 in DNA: TGTGCCAGCAGCCCCCAGGCGACAGGGCATTACGAGCAGTACTTC. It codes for CASSPQATGHYEQYF.

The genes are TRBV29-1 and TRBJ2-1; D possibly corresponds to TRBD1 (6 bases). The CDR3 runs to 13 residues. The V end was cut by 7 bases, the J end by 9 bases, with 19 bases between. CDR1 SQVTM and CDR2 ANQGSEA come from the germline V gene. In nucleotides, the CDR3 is TGCAGCGCCGGACAGAAGGTCTTGGGTGAGCAGTTCTTC. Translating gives CSAGQKVLGEQFF.

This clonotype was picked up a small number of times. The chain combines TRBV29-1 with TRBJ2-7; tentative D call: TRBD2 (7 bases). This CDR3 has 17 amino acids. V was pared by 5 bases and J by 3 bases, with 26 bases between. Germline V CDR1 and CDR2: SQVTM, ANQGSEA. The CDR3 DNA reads TGCAGCGTTCGAGGGGGGGCGGGCGTAGAGCGGGACTACGAGCAGTACTTC. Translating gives CSVRGGAGVERDYEQYF.

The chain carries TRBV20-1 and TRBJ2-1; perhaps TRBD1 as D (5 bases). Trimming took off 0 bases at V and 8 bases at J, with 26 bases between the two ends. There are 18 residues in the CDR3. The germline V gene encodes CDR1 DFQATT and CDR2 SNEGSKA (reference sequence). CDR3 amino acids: CSARDGFQRQTLDDEQFF. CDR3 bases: TGCAGTGCTAGAGATGGTTTCCAGCGACAGACCCTTGACGATGAGCAGTTCTTC.

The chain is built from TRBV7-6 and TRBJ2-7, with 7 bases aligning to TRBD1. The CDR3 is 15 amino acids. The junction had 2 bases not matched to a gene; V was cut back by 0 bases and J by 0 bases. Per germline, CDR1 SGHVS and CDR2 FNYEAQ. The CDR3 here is CASSLASGGSYEQYF. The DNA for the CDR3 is TGTGCCAGCAGCTTAGCGTCAGGGGGCTCCTACGAGCAGTACTTC.

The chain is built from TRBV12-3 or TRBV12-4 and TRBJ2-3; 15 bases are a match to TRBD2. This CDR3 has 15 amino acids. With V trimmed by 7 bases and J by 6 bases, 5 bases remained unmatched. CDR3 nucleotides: TGTGCCAGCACCGGACTAGCGGGAGGGTGGGATACGCAGTATTTT. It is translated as CASTGLAGGWDTQYF.

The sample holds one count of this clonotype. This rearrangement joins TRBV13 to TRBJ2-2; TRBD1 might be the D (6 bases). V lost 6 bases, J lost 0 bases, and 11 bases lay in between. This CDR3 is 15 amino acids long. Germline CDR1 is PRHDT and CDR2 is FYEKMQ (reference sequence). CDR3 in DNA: TGTGCCAGCAGACAGGGACATACGAACACCGGGGAGCTGTTTTTT. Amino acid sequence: CASRQGHTNTGELFF.

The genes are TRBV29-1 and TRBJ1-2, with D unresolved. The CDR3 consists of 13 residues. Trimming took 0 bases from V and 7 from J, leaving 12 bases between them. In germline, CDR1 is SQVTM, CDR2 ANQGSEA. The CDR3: CSVEDPGDSGYTF. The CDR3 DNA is TGCAGCGTTGAAGATCCCGGGGATTCTGGCTACACCTTC. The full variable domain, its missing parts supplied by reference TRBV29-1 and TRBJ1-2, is SAVISQKPSRDICQRGTSLTIQCQVDSQVTMMFWYRQQPGQSLTLIATANQGSEATYESGFVIDKFPISRPNLTFSTLTVSNMSPEDSSIYLCSVEDPGDSGYTFGSGTRLTVV.

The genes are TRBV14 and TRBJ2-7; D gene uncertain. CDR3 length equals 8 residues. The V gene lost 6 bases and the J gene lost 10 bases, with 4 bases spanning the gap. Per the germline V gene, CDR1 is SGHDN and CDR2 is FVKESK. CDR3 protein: CASRPQYF. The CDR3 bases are TGTGCCAGCAGGCCCCAGTACTTC.

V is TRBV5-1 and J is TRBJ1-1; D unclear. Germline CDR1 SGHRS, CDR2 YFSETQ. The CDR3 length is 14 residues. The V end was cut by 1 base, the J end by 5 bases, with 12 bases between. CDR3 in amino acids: CASSLSGRQTEAFF. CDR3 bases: TGCGCCAGCAGCTTGTCTGGGAGACAAACTGAAGCTTTCTTT.

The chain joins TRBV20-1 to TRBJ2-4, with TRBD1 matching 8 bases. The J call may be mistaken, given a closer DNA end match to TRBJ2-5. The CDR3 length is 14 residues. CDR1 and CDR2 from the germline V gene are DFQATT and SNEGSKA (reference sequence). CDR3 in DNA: TGCAGTGCTAGGTCGGGGACAGGACAAGAGACCCAGTACTTC. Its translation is CSARSGTGQETQYF.

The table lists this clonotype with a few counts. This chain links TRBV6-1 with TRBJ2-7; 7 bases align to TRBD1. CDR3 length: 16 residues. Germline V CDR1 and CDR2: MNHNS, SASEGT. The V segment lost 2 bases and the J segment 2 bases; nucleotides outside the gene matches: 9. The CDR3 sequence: CASSEPPPTGTYEQYF. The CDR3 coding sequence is TGTGCCAGCAGTGAACCGCCCCCGACAGGGACCTACGAGCAGTACTTC.

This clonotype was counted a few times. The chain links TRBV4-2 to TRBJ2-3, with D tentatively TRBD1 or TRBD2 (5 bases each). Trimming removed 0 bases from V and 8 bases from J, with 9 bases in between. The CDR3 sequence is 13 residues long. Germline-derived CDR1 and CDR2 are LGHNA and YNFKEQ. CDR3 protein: CASSQEGTPTQYF. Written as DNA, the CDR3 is TGTGCCAGCAGCCAAGAGGGGACCCCTACGCAGTATTTT.

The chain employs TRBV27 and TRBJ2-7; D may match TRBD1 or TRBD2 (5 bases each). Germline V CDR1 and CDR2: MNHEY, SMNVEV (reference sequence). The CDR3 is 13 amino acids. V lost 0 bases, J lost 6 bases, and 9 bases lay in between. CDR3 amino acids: CASSLSMRGEQYF. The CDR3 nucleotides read TGTGCCAGCAGTTTATCTATGAGGGGCGAGCAGTACTTC.

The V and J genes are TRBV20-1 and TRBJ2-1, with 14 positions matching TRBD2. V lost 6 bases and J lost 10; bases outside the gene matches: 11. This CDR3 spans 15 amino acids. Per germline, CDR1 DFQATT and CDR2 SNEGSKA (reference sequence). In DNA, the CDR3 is TGCAGTGCCTTCGGGACTAGCGGGAGACGAGGCGAGCAGTTCTTC. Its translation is CSAFGTSGRRGEQFF.

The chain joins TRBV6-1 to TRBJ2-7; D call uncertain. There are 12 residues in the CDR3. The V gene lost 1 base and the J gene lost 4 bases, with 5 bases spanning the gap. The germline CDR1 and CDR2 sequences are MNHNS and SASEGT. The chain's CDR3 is CASSEVQYEQYF. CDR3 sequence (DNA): TGTGCCAGCAGTGAAGTTCAGTACGAGCAGTACTTC.